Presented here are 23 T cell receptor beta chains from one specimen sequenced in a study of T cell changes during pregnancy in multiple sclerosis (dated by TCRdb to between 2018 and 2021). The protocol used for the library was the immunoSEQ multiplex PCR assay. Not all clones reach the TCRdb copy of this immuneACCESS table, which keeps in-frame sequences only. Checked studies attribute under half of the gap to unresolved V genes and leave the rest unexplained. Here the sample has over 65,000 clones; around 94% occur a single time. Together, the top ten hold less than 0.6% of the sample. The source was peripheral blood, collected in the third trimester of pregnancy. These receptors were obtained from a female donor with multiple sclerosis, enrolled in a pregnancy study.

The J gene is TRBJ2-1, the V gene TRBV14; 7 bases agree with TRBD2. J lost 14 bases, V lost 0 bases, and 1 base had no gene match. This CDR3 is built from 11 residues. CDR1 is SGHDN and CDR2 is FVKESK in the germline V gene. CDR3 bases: TGTGCCAGCAGCCAAGAGGGGGGGGAGTTCTTC. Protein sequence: CASSQEGGEFF. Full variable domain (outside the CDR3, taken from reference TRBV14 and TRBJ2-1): EAGVTQFPSHSVIEKGQTVTLRCDPISGHDNLYWYRRVMGKEIKFLLHFVKESKQDESGMPNNRFLAERTGGTYSTLKVQPAELEDSGVYFCASSQEGGEFFGPGTRLTVL.

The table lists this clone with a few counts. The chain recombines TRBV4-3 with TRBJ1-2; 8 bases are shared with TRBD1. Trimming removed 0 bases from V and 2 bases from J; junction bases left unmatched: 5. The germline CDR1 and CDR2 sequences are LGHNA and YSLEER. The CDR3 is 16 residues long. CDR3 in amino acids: CASSQDQRTGNYGYTF. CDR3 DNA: TGCGCCAGCAGCCAAGACCAAAGGACAGGGAACTATGGCTACACCTTC.

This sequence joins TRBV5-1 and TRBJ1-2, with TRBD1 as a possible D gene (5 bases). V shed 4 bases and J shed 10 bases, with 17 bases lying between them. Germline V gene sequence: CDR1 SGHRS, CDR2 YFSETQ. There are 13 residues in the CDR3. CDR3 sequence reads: CASSVQTGWVYTF. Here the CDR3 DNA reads TGCGCCAGCAGCGTTCAAACAGGCTGGGTCTACACCTTC.

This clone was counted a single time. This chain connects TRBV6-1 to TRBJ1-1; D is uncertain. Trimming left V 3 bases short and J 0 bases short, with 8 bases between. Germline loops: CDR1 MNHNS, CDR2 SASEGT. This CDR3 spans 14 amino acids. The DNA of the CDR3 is TGTGCCAGCAGTGAGCCGGGGATGAACACTGAAGCTTTCTTT. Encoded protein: CASSEPGMNTEAFF.

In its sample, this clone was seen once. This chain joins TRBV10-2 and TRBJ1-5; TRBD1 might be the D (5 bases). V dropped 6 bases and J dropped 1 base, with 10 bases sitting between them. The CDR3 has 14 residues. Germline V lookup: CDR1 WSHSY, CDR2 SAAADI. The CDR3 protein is CASRPGPSNQPQHF. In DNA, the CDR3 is TGCGCCAGCAGGCCAGGGCCGAGCAATCAGCCCCAGCATTTT.

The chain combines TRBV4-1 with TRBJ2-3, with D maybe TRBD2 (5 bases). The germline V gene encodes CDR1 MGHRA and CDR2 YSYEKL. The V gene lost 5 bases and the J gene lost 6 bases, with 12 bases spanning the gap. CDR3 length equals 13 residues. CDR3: CASSEILGDTQYF. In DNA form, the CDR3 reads TGCGCCAGCAGCGAGATACTAGGGGATACGCAGTATTTT.

The CDR3 loop is CASSIARAYEQYF. The CDR3 DNA follows: TGTGCCAGTAGTATAGCCAGGGCCTACGAGCAGTACTTC. The V call is TRBV19, the J call TRBJ2-7; D may be TRBD1 (5 bases). Trimming cost V 1 base and J 2 bases, with 6 bases left between them. This CDR3 has 13 amino acids. Germline CDR1 is LNHDA and CDR2 is SQIVND (reference sequence).

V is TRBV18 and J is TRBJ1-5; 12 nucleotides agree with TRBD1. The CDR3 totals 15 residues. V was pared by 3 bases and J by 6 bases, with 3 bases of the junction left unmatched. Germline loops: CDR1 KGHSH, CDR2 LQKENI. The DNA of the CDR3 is TGTGCCAGCTCACCGGGGACAGGGGGCCCTCAGCCCCAGCATTTT. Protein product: CASSPGTGGPQPQHF.

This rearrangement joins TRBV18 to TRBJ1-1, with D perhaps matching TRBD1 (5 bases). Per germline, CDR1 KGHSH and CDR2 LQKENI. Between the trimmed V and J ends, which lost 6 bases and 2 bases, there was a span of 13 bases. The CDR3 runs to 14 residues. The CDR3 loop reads CASSSLGGNTEAFF. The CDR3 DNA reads TGTGCCAGCTCCTCTTTGGGGGGAAACACTGAAGCTTTCTTT.

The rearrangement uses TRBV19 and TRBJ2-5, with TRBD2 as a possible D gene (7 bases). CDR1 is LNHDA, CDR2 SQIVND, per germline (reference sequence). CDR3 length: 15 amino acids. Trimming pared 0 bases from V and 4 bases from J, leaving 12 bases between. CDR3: CASSIDRGALETQYF. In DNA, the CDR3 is TGTGCCAGTAGTATAGATCGGGGGGCTCTAGAGACCCAGTACTTC.

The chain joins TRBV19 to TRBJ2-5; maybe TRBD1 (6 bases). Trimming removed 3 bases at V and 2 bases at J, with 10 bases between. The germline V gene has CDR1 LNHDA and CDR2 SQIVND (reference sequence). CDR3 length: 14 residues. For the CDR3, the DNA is TGTGCCAGTAGTATCAGGGGACGACAAGAGACCCAGTACTTC. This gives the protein CASSIRGRQETQYF.

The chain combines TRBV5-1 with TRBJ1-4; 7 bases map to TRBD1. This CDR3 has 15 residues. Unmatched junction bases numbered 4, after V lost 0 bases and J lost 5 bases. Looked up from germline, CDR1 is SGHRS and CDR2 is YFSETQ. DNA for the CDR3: TGCGCCAGCAGCTTGGGGGGACAGAGAAATGAAAAACTGTTTTTT. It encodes CASSLGGQRNEKLFF.

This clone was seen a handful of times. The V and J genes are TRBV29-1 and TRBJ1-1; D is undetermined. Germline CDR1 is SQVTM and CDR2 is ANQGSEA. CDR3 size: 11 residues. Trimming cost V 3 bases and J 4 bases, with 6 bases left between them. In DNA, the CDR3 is TGCAGCGTTGATGGCGGCACTGAAGCTTTCTTT. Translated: CSVDGGTEAFF.

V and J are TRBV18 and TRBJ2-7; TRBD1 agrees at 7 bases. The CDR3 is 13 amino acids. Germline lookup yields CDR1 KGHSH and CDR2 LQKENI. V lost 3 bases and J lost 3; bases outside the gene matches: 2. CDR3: CASSPRTGYEQYF. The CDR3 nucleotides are TGTGCCAGCTCACCTAGGACAGGCTACGAGCAGTACTTC.

The CDR3 region is CASSKEGWVDTQYF. CDR3 nucleotides: TGCGCCAGCAGCAAGGAGGGCTGGGTGGATACGCAGTATTTT. This chain uses TRBV5-1 with TRBJ2-3; tentative D call: TRBD2 (6 bases). Germline V gene sequence: CDR1 SGHRS, CDR2 YFSETQ. The V end lost 4 bases, the J end lost 6 bases, and 15 bases lay between the germline ends. This CDR3 comprises 14 residues.

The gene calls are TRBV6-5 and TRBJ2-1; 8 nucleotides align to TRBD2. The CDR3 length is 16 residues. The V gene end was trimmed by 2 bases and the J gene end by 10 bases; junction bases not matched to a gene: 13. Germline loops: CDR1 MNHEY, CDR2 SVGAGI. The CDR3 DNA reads TGTGCCAGCAGTTACGGTTGGCGGGGGGCAACCGGGGAGCAGTTCTTC. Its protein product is CASSYGWRGATGEQFF.

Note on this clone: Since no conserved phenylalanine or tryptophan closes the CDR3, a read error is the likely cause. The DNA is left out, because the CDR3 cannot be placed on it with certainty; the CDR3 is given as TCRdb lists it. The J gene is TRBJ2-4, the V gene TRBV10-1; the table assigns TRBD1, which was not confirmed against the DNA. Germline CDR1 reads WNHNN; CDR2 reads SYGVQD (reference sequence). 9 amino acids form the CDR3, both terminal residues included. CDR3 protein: CASRSRGVL.

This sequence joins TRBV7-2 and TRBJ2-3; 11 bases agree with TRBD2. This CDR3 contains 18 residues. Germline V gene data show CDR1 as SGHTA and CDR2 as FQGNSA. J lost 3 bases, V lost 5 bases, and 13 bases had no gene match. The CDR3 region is CASSPRGPLAGVTDTQYF. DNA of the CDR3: TGTGCCAGCAGCCCCAGGGGCCCACTAGCGGGGGTAACAGATACGCAGTATTTT.

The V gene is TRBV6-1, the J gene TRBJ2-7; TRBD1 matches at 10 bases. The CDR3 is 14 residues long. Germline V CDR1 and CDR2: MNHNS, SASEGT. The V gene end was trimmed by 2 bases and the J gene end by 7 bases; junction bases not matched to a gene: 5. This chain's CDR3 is CASSESGTGVEQYF. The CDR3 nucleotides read TGTGCCAGCAGTGAAAGTGGGACAGGGGTAGAGCAGTACTTC.

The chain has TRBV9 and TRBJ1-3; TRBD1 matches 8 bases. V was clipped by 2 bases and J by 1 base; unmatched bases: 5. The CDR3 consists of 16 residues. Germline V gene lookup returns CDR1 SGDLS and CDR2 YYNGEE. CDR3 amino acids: CASSVGQGGSGNTIYF. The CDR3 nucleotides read TGTGCCAGCAGCGTCGGACAGGGCGGATCTGGAAACACCATATATTTT.

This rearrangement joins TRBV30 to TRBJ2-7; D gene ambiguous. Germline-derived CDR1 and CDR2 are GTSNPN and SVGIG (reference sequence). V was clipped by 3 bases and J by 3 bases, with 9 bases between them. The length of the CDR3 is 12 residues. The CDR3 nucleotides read TGTGCCTGGAGGTCCGGTTACTACGAGCAGTACTTC. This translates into CAWRSGYYEQYF. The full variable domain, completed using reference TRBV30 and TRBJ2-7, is SQTIHQWPATLVQPVGSPLSLECTVEGTSNPNLYWYRQAAGRGLQLLFYSVGIGQISSEVPQNLSASRPQDRQFILSSKKLLLSDSGFYLCAWRSGYYEQYFGPGTRLTVT.

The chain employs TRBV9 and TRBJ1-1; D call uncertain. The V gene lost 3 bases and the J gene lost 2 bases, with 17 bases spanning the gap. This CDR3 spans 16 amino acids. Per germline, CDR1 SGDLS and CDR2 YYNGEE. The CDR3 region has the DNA TGTGCCAGCAGCGGCCGGACCGGGGTCCTTAACACTGAAGCTTTCTTT. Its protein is CASSGRTGVLNTEAFF. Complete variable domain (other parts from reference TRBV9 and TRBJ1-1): DSGVTQTPKHLITATGQRVTLRCSPRSGDLSVYWYQQSLDQGLQFLIQYYNGEERAKGNILERFSAQQFPDLHSELNLSSLELGDSALYFCASSGRTGVLNTEAFFGQGTRLTVV.

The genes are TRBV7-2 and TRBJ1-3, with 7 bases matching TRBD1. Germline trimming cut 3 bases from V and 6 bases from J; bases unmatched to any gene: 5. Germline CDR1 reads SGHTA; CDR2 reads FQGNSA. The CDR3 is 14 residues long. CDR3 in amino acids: CASSLGQSLNTIYF. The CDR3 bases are TGTGCCAGCAGCTTGGGACAGAGTTTAAACACCATATATTTT.